The 25 T cell receptor beta chains in this list originate from one sample, sequenced in a study of T-cell reconstitution after alpha-beta-depleted transplantation in children. Library preparation (for TCRbeta) was performed with unique molecular identifiers. TCRdb ran MiXCR on the PCR reads and lists one entry per CDR3 protein. Counted here are around 410,000 distinct CDR3 sequences, approximately 11% occurring once; the ten biggest clones make up approximately 5%. The starting material was PBMCs from the stem cell graft donor, obtained from the stem cell graft. The source of these receptors is a human donor who donated a stem cell graft to a child with acute myeloid leukemia.

This clonotype was seen a handful of times. Here the CDR3 DNA reads TGTGCCAGCAGTGAAATTTTTCAAGGACAGGGGGCTCCCCTGCAAGAGACCCAGTACTTC. Encoded protein: CASSEIFQGQGAPLQETQYF. The V call is TRBV25-1, the J call TRBJ2-5, with 11 bases fitting TRBD1. The CDR3 covers 20 residues. Trimming removed 2 bases from V and 2 bases from J; junction bases left unmatched: 16. Per the germline V gene, CDR1 is MGHDK and CDR2 is SYGVNS.

This clonotype was counted many times. The gene calls are TRBV20-1 and TRBJ2-1; tentative D call: TRBD1 (6 bases). The CDR3 spans 20 residues. Germline-derived CDR1 and CDR2 are DFQATT and SNEGSKA (reference sequence). Trimming removed 0 bases at V and 7 bases at J, with 31 bases between. CDR3 nucleotides: TGCAGTGCTAGAGAGAGGAAGGGGACAAACGTAGTAAAGGTGTCGAATGAGCAGTTCTTC. It specifies CSARERKGTNVVKVSNEQFF.

The V call is TRBV10-3, the J call TRBJ2-2; D gene uncertain. This CDR3 has 15 amino acids. The germline V and J ends were trimmed by 2 bases and 2 bases, with 9 bases remaining between them. Germline V lookup: CDR1 ENHRY, CDR2 SYGVKD. CDR3 bases: TGTGCCATCAGTGAGCGTTGGGGAAACACCGGGGAGCTGTTTTTT. Translating gives CAISERWGNTGELFF.

The rearrangement links TRBV3-1 to TRBJ2-1, with D perhaps matching TRBD2 (6 bases). V lost 1 base and J 5 bases, leaving 15 bases between the germline ends. Per the germline V gene, CDR1 is LGHDT and CDR2 is YNNKEL (reference sequence). CDR3 length equals 16 residues. CDR3 amino acids: CASSQGGFGGNNEQFF. In DNA form, the CDR3 reads TGTGCCAGCAGCCAAGGAGGGTTCGGGGGAAACAATGAGCAGTTCTTC.

A note on this clonotype: One end of the junction is discordant with germline, which a read error may explain. The chain combines TRBV3-1 with TRBJ2-1; 13 bases map to TRBD2. Germline V gives CDR1 LGHDT, CDR2 YNNKEL (reference sequence). The CDR3 totals 16 residues. CDR3 bases: TGTGCCTGCAGCCAAGAGTTCACTAGCGGGGGGGCAGGGGAGTTCTTC. This codes for CACSQEFTSGGAGEFF.

The table lists this clonotype with a few counts. V gene TRBV18 combines with J gene TRBJ2-2; 9 bases map to TRBD1. With V trimmed by 0 bases and J by 10 bases, 12 bases remained unmatched. The germline CDR1 and CDR2 sequences are KGHSH and LQKENI. This CDR3 has 17 residues. The CDR3 nucleotides are TGTGCCAGCTCACCACCGCAGGGACAGGGCCGGGCGACGGAGCTGTTTTTT. It yields the protein CASSPPQGQGRATELFF.

The V gene is TRBV20-1, the J gene TRBJ2-5, with 11 bases matching TRBD2. V was clipped by 2 bases and J by 13 bases; unmatched bases: 9. The CDR3 sequence is 13 residues long. Germline values: CDR1 DFQATT, CDR2 SNEGSKA (reference sequence). The CDR3 loop is CSARSGTSGRWYF. The CDR3 DNA sequence: TGCAGTGCTAGATCCGGGACTAGCGGTCGGTGGTACTTC.

The chain is built from TRBV6-2 or TRBV6-3 and TRBJ1-1, with D possibly TRBD1 on 6 matching bases. With 5 bases removed from V and 7 bases from J, the gap between germline ends came to 14 bases. Looked up from germline, CDR1 is MNHEY and CDR2 is SVGEGT. CDR3 length equals 13 residues. The CDR3 spells CASSPPQGREAFF. CDR3 in DNA: TGTGCCAGCAGTCCGCCTCAGGGGCGTGAAGCTTTCTTT.

This clonotype was seen more than once but under ten times. The chain links TRBV19 to TRBJ1-2, with 12 bases fitting TRBD1. The V gene end was trimmed by 6 bases and the J gene end by 3 bases; junction bases not matched to a gene: 14. The germline CDR1 and CDR2 sequences are LNHDA and SQIVND (reference sequence). The CDR3 loop spans 18 amino acids. The CDR3 here is CASSRPGQGASWDYGYTF. In DNA form, the CDR3 reads TGTGCCAGTAGCCGCCCGGGACAGGGGGCCTCCTGGGACTATGGCTACACCTTC. The full variable domain, completed using reference TRBV19 and TRBJ1-2, is DGGITQSPKYLFRKEGQNVTLSCEQNLNHDAMYWYRQDPGQGLRLIYYSQIVNDFQKGDIAEGYSVSREKKESFPLTVTSAQKNPTAFYLCASSRPGQGASWDYGYTFGSGTRLTVV.

This clonotype was recorded many times. This chain joins TRBV20-1 and TRBJ1-1; D not certain. V was cut by 6 bases and J by 6 bases, with 17 bases left in between. Looked up from germline, CDR1 is DFQATT and CDR2 is SNEGSKA (reference sequence). The CDR3 consists of 13 residues. The DNA of the CDR3 is TGCAGTGCCTCCCGGGGAGGCGGGGCTGAAGCTTTCTTT. It yields the protein CSASRGGGAEAFF.

This clonotype was recorded a few times. The chain links TRBV12-3 or TRBV12-4 to TRBJ1-5; TRBD1 aligns across 9 bases. Unmatched junction bases numbered 6, after V lost 7 bases and J lost 2 bases. CDR3 length: 15 amino acids. The CDR3 DNA reads TGTGCCAGCACTCACAGGGGGCCGGGCAATCAGCCCCAGCATTTT. Its protein is CASTHRGPGNQPQHF.

This clonotype was counted between two and nine times. V gene TRBV5-1 combines with J gene TRBJ2-5; TRBD1 matches at 7 bases. The germline V gene encodes CDR1 SGHRS and CDR2 YFSETQ. The CDR3 covers 13 residues. The ends lost 6 bases at V and 4 bases at J; junction bases unmatched: 6. The CDR3 region is CASNDRAGETQYF. In DNA form, the CDR3 reads TGCGCCAGCAATGACAGGGCAGGAGAGACCCAGTACTTC.

The chain links TRBV12-3 or TRBV12-4 to TRBJ2-5; D is undetermined. V was trimmed by 5 bases and J by 5 bases, leaving 6 bases between them. CDR3 length equals 11 residues. The CDR3 is CASSQSETQYF. Here the CDR3 DNA reads TGTGCCAGCAGTCAAAGCGAGACCCAGTACTTC.

This clonotype was seen only a few times. The gene calls are TRBV7-2 and TRBJ2-1; 9 nucleotides agree with TRBD1. The trim removed 6 bases at V and 7 bases at J, leaving 10 bases unmatched. This CDR3 is 15 amino acids long. Looked up from germline, CDR1 is SGHTA and CDR2 is FQGNSA. The CDR3 DNA reads as TGTGCCAGCAGGGTCGGGACAGGGAGGGGAAATGAGCAGTTCTTC. Protein product: CASRVGTGRGNEQFF.

The chain is built from TRBV10-1 and TRBJ2-3; no definite D call. The CDR3 spans 12 residues. Between the trimmed V and J ends, which lost 8 bases and 0 bases, there was a span of 6 bases. Germline V gene data show CDR1 as WNHNN and CDR2 as SYGVQD (reference sequence). This CDR3 is CASGESTDTQYF. The CDR3 bases are TGCGCCAGCGGCGAAAGCACAGATACGCAGTATTTT.

This clonotype was observed a few times. The J gene is TRBJ2-7, the V gene TRBV5-1; D perhaps matches TRBD1 (6 bases). Trimming took 4 bases from V and 1 from J, leaving 15 bases between them. Germline V gene lookup returns CDR1 SGHRS and CDR2 YFSETQ. CDR3 length: 15 amino acids. In DNA, the CDR3 is TGCGCCAGCAGCCCAAACAGGGCGGTATCCTACGAGCAGTACTTC. The encoded protein is CASSPNRAVSYEQYF.

The rearrangement uses TRBV5-1 and TRBJ1-1; D is unclear. This CDR3 is 14 amino acids long. The germline CDR1 and CDR2 sequences are SGHRS and YFSETQ. The V gene lost 4 bases and the J gene lost 0 bases, with 10 bases spanning the gap. The CDR3 reads CASSADPLNTEAFF. Written as DNA, the CDR3 is TGCGCCAGCAGCGCGGACCCCCTGAACACTGAAGCTTTCTTT. Supplemented by reference TRBV5-1 and TRBJ1-1, the full variable domain reads KAGVTQTPRYLIKTRGQQVTLSCSPISGHRSVSWYQQTPGQGLQFLFEYFSETQRNKGNFPGRFSGRQFSNSRSEMNVSTLELGDSALYLCASSADPLNTEAFFGQGTRLTVV.

This clonotype has just a few counts. The chain is built from TRBV12-3 or TRBV12-4 and TRBJ2-5; TRBD2 is a possible D gene (5 bases). The CDR3 runs to 13 residues. V lost 3 bases and J 3 bases, leaving 8 bases between the germline ends. CDR3 loop: CASSFHGEETQYF. The DNA for the CDR3 is TGTGCCAGCAGTTTTCACGGGGAAGAGACCCAGTACTTC.

V usage is TRBV12-3 or TRBV12-4 and J usage is TRBJ2-3; 16 bases match TRBD2. The ends lost 3 bases at V and 4 bases at J; junction bases unmatched: 13. This CDR3 has 20 amino acids. Here the CDR3 reads CASSFPGTSGGAYQPDTQYF. For the CDR3, the DNA is TGTGCCAGCAGTTTTCCCGGGACTAGCGGGGGGGCCTATCAACCAGATACGCAGTATTTT.

This clonotype was seen a handful of times. The V gene is TRBV3-1, the J gene TRBJ2-6; 8 bases line up with TRBD1. The CDR3 has 18 amino acids. After removal of 3 bases from V and 2 bases from J, the junction contained 9 bases not matched to a gene. Germline CDR1 is LGHDT and CDR2 is YNNKEL (reference sequence). The CDR3 spells CASSHRTGFQTGANVLTF. The CDR3 nucleotides read TGTGCCAGCAGCCACCGGACAGGGTTCCAAACTGGGGCCAACGTCCTGACTTTC.

The chain couples TRBV3-1 to TRBJ1-6; D is undetermined. The germline V and J ends were trimmed by 0 bases and 7 bases, with 7 bases remaining between them. CDR3 size: 14 residues. The germline V gene has CDR1 LGHDT and CDR2 YNNKEL (reference sequence). The CDR3 region is CASSQEGSNSPLHF. The CDR3 region has the DNA TGTGCCAGCAGCCAAGAGGGCTCCAATTCACCCCTCCACTTT.

The rearrangement joins TRBV5-5 to TRBJ1-1; 12 bases fit TRBD1. CDR1 and CDR2 from the germline V gene are SGHKS and YYEKEE (reference sequence). The CDR3 contains 14 residues. V shed 2 bases and J 10 bases; nucleotides not matched to a gene: 6. The CDR3 DNA sequence: TGTGCCAGCAGCTTAGGGACAGGGGGCCCAGGAGCTTTCTTT. Its translation is CASSLGTGGPGAFF.

This clonotype was detected many times. The V gene is TRBV5-6, the J gene TRBJ2-7, with D maybe TRBD1 (6 bases). Per germline, CDR1 SGHDT and CDR2 YYEEEE. Between the trimmed V and J ends, which lost 5 bases and 5 bases, there was a span of 20 bases. This CDR3 is 15 amino acids long. The DNA for the CDR3 is TGTGCCAGCAGAAAAACAGGACAGTATCCCCACGAGCAGTACTTC. This translates into CASRKTGQYPHEQYF.

Only a few counts were recorded for this clonotype. The chain couples TRBV20-1 to TRBJ2-1, with a tentative D call TRBD1 (5 bases). The CDR3 totals 15 residues. Germline V gene data show CDR1 as DFQATT and CDR2 as SNEGSKA (reference sequence). V lost 0 bases, J lost 5 bases, and 14 bases lay in between. DNA for the CDR3: TGCAGTGCTAGAGAGGACCAGGGAACGAACAATGAGCAGTTCTTC. Translated, it gives CSAREDQGTNNEQFF.

This clonotype was observed a handful of times. In DNA form, the CDR3 reads TGCAGCATTGGGACTAGATTCACAGATACGCAGTATTTT. This gives the protein CSIGTRFTDTQYF. The chain employs TRBV29-1 and TRBJ2-3; 8 nucleotides match TRBD2. CDR3 length: 13 residues. Germline values: CDR1 SQVTM, CDR2 ANQGSEA. The trim removed 8 bases at V and 2 bases at J, leaving 6 bases unmatched.